A selection of T cell receptor beta chains follows, all from one sample in a study of cytomegalovirus exposure and HLA in healthy donors. Clones were read by immunoSEQ multiplex PCR, and TCRdb kept only the in-frame ones, dropping some. The sample carries approximately 110,000 clones, less than 80% recorded once. Sequencing used PBMCs. These TCRs come from a man aged 25-45 years in good health and CMV-seropositive. Each CDR3 is given with its conserved first and last residue.

v_call	cdr3_length	j_call	cdr3_aa
TRBV5-4	20	TRBJ2-6	CASSLGGRRQGISGANVLTF
TRBV5-1	14	TRBJ2-5	CASSPSYPQETQYF
TRBV6-5	14	TRBJ2-5	CASSYSRGLGTQYF
TRBV2	15	TRBJ2-7	CASIPGTGVFHEQYF
TRBV5-1	18	TRBJ2-5	CASSFSLAGAQFGETQYF
TRBV9	16	TRBJ1-3	CASSVWAGLGGNTIYF
TRBV2	15	TRBJ1-6	CASSQTSFQSGTLHF
TRBV13	16	TRBJ2-3	CASSFVAGASTDTQYF
TRBV2	18	TRBJ1-2	CASRGGTGNIWDHLGYTF
TRBV19	15	-	CASSNWGTGVHEQYF
TRBV5-1	14	TRBJ2-5	CASSSYPGGETQYF
TRBV14	12	TRBJ1-1	CASSQLGGPAFF
TRBV13	15	TRBJ2-1	CASSLGDRAYNEQFF
TRBV6-1	12	TRBJ1-4	CASTQGNEKLFF
TRBV6-5	12	TRBJ2-7	CASSPQGYEQYF
TRBV11-2	15	TRBJ2-7	CASSFGSGPTYEQYF
TRBV11-1	15	TRBJ1-2	CASSLTRDTVSGYTF
TRBV18	15	TRBJ1-2	CASSPSTGNNYGYTF
TRBV7-9	13	TRBJ2-7	CASSPFDRGEQYF
TRBV4-1	14	TRBJ1-4	CASSKTGGNEKLFF
TRBV27	13	TRBJ2-3	CATGLAGTDTQYF
TRBV20-1	11	TRBJ2-3	CSAWAAATQYF
TRBV29-1	13	TRBJ2-7	CSARQGGSYEQYF
TRBV5-8	14	TRBJ1-2	CASSLRGPNYGYTF
TRBV7-2	12	TRBJ2-5	CASSPAGETQYF
TRBV6-1	16	TRBJ2-4	CASSEAPPGGKDIQYF
TRBV6-5	14	TRBJ2-1	CASASGGSRNEQFF
TRBV19	15	TRBJ2-5	CASRALGGSQETQYF
TRBV7-2	14	TRBJ1-2	CASSLAGGIYGYTF
TRBV5-8	16	TRBJ2-4	CASSLFQGLAKNIQYF
TRBV6-6	13	TRBJ2-5	CASTPAGMETQYF
TRBV5-6	15	TRBJ2-7	CASSLKAGEGYEQYF
TRBV29-1	14	TRBJ1-2	CSVEGGGQVYGYTF
TRBV4-3	16	TRBJ2-7	CASSQAAGGSSYEQYF
TRBV30	13	TRBJ1-2	CAFPGTPDYGYTF
TRBV15	17	TRBJ1-6	CATSRGDKAGRNSPLHF
TRBV7-8	13	TRBJ2-7	CASSFLSSYEQYF
TRBV14	15	TRBJ1-2	CASSQDLRGYYGYTF
TRBV5-1	14	TRBJ2-5	CASSFLAGKETQYF
TRBV2	14	-	CASSEGSGVYEQYF
TRBV5-4	16	TRBJ2-3	CASSPRGGAGTDTQYF
TRBV5-1	11	TRBJ2-3	CASSLSDTQYF
TRBV10-3	15	TRBJ2-5	CAISTSGGPEETQYF
TRBV5-1	14	TRBJ1-6	CAYYPGTVNSPLHF
TRBV19	14	TRBJ1-5	CASSITAVNQPQHF
TRBV10-3	14	TRBJ1-1	CAISESRFNTEAFF
TRBV5-1	14	TRBJ1-4	CASSLKGAGEKLFF
TRBV5-1	15	TRBJ2-5	CASSLGTGNQETQYF